Following are 27 T cell receptor beta chains from one sample sequenced in a study of metastatic and nonmetastatic thyroid tumors. With MiXCR, TCRdb reprocessed the PCR reads. Of over 55,000 clones detected, 25% to 35% appear once; the ten largest clones hold about a sixth. No patient received treatment before thyroid surgery. Sequencing input: blood. These receptors were obtained from a female donor with papillary thyroid cancer or a benign thyroid nodule (not recorded which). Some clones in this sample may be carry-over from other donors' samples.

This clone showed up just a few times. This sequence joins TRBV5-1 and TRBJ2-7; 11 bases are a match to TRBD2. This CDR3 spans 15 amino acids. Germline loops: CDR1 SGHRS, CDR2 YFSETQ. Trimming cost V 4 bases and J 0 bases; bases outside gene matches: 3. The CDR3 coding sequence is TGCGCCAGCAGCAAGACTAGCGGGAACTCCTACGAGCAGTACTTC. The encoded protein is CASSKTSGNSYEQYF.

The chain uses TRBV20-1 and TRBJ2-7; 9 bases match TRBD1. Trimming cost V 3 bases and J 3 bases; bases outside gene matches: 9. The CDR3 spans 15 residues. Germline V gives CDR1 DFQATT, CDR2 SNEGSKA (reference sequence). CDR3 DNA sequence: TGCAGTGCTAGGTCTCTCGGGACAGGGTACTACGAGCAGTACTTC. It codes for CSARSLGTGYYEQYF.

This clone appeared many times. This rearrangement joins TRBV20-1 to TRBJ1-3; the D gene is possibly TRBD1 (5 bases). The CDR3 sequence is 14 residues long. Germline values: CDR1 DFQATT, CDR2 SNEGSKA (reference sequence). V was trimmed by 3 bases and J by 0 bases, leaving 9 bases between them. The chain's CDR3 is CSARAGGSGNTIYF. The CDR3 DNA is TGCAGTGCTAGGGCGGGGGGCTCTGGAAACACCATATATTTT.

The table lists this clone with a few counts. The rearrangement links TRBV11-1 to TRBJ2-2, with TRBD2 identical over 14 bases. CDR3 length: 16 residues. With 4 bases clipped from V and 3 bases from J, the junction kept 1 base outside the gene matches. CDR1 and CDR2 from the germline V gene are SGHAT and FQDESV (reference sequence). The CDR3 protein is CASSSGLAGDTGELFF. CDR3 DNA: TGTGCCAGCAGCTCGGGACTAGCGGGGGACACCGGGGAGCTGTTTTTT. Full variable domain (outside the CDR3, taken from reference TRBV11-1 and TRBJ2-2): EAEVAQSPRYKITEKSQAVAFWCDPISGHATLYWYRQILGQGPELLVQFQDESVVDDSQLPKDRFSAERLKGVDSTLKIQPAELGDSAMYLCASSSGLAGDTGELFFGEGSRLTVL.

The chain joins TRBV28 to TRBJ2-7; D is tentatively TRBD1 or TRBD2 (5 bases each). Trimming removed 5 bases at V and 7 bases at J, with 18 bases between. The CDR3 spans 14 residues. CDR1 is MDHEN and CDR2 is SYDVKM in the germline V gene. The CDR3 DNA sequence: TGTGCCAGCAGTCCAAGGGACGGGCTTTATGAGCAGTACTTC. Amino acid sequence: CASSPRDGLYEQYF.

This clone was seen at least ten times. The chain is built from TRBV5-8 and TRBJ2-2, with D perhaps assigned TRBD1 or TRBD2 (5 bases each). The germline V gene has CDR1 SGHTS and CDR2 YDEGEE. The V and J ends lost 4 bases and 3 bases respectively, with 13 bases between them. CDR3 size: 15 residues. In nucleotides, the CDR3 is TGTGCCAGCAGCCCTCCGCTGGGGGACACCGGGGAGCTGTTTTTT. Translating it yields CASSPPLGDTGELFF. Drawing the rest from reference TRBV5-8 and TRBJ2-2, the complete variable domain is EAGVTQSPTHLIKTRGQQATLRCSPISGHTSVYWYQQALGLGLQFLLWYDEGEERNRGNFPPRFSGRQFPNYSSELNVNALELEDSALYLCASSPPLGDTGELFFGEGSRLTVL.

Notes on this clone: A much larger clone lies one base from this, so it may be a read error. Other DNA sequences within the sample encode an identical CDR3. CDR3 coding DNA: TGTGCTAGCAGCTTGGAGGGACTAGGGAAGGATACGCAGTATTTT. The encoded protein is CASSLEGLGKDTQYF. This chain joins TRBV5-8 and TRBJ2-3; 8 bases are a match to TRBD2. Germline CDR1 and CDR2: SGHTS and YDEGEE. This CDR3 has 15 amino acids.

The genes are TRBV6-1 and TRBJ1-2, with 8 bases that match TRBD1. J lost 8 bases, V lost 11 bases, and 10 bases had no gene match. Germline values: CDR1 MNHNS, CDR2 SASEGT. The CDR3 is 12 residues long. The CDR3: CALTTGEGGYTF. Here the CDR3 DNA reads TGTGCCTTGACGACAGGGGAGGGAGGCTACACCTTC.

V gene TRBV28 combines with J gene TRBJ2-7; D remains unclear. Germline CDR1 and CDR2: MDHEN and SYDVKM. V was shortened by 5 bases and J by 2 bases, with 22 bases between the two germline ends. The CDR3 covers 17 residues. CDR3 DNA sequence: TGTGCCAGCAGTCCTGGGCCTAAAGGATCAGGCACCTACGAGCAGTACTTC. Its protein product is CASSPGPKGSGTYEQYF.

The V call is TRBV7-2, the J call TRBJ2-7, with 9 bases fitting TRBD1. J was trimmed by 5 bases and V by 6 bases; bases with no gene match: 8. Germline V CDR1 and CDR2: SGHTA, FQGNSA. The CDR3 runs to 14 residues. CDR3 loop: CASRQRQGVDEQYF. The CDR3 coding sequence is TGTGCCAGCAGGCAGAGACAGGGGGTGGACGAGCAGTACTTC.

V is TRBV30 and J is TRBJ2-1, with 8 bases identical to TRBD2. V dropped 1 base and J dropped 7; count of bases not matched to a gene: 6. Germline CDR1 GTSNPN, CDR2 SVGIG (reference sequence). The CDR3 extends over 14 amino acids. In nucleotides, the CDR3 is TGTGCCTGGAGTGGAGCGGGAGAGGGGAATGAGCAGTTCTTC. Translation gives CAWSGAGEGNEQFF.

This clone was counted many times. The genes are TRBV28 and TRBJ2-2, with D possibly matching TRBD2 (5 bases). V lost 4 bases and J lost 6, with 12 bases in between. Germline CDR1 is MDHEN and CDR2 is SYDVKM. The CDR3 loop spans 14 amino acids. The CDR3 bases are TGTGCCAGCAGTTCCCTAGCTGGGGCCGGGGAGCTGTTTTTT. The encoded protein is CASSSLAGAGELFF.

J is TRBJ2-7 and V is TRBV11-2; D is possibly TRBD1 (5 bases). The CDR3 is 16 amino acids. V dropped 5 bases and J dropped 0 bases, with 17 bases sitting between them. CDR1 is SGHAT and CDR2 is FQNNGV in the germline V gene. DNA for the CDR3: TGTGCCAGCAGCGAAGGGGCGGCGGAGAGCTCCTACGAGCAGTACTTC. Encoded protein: CASSEGAAESSYEQYF.

The rearrangement joins TRBV5-1 to TRBJ1-2, with TRBD1 matching 12 bases. With 7 bases clipped from V and 8 bases from J, the junction kept 9 bases outside the gene matches. CDR1 and CDR2 from the germline V gene are SGHRS and YFSETQ. There are 14 residues in the CDR3. The CDR3 loop reads CASRRDRGPRGYTF. In DNA, the CDR3 is TGCGCCAGCCGTCGGGACAGGGGGCCTAGGGGCTACACCTTC.

This chain uses TRBV7-8 with TRBJ1-3; TRBD1 agrees at 10 bases. The V segment lost 4 bases and the J segment 0 bases; nucleotides outside the gene matches: 6. This CDR3 has 17 residues. Germline CDR1 and CDR2: SGHVS and FQNEAQ. The CDR3 here is CASSSLGQGFSGNTIYF. CDR3 bases: TGTGCCAGCAGCTCCCTGGGACAGGGGTTCTCTGGAAACACCATATATTTT.

The CDR3 nucleotides read TGTGCCAGCAGTTTAGAATTGGGTGGGAATGAGCAGTTCTTC. The encoded protein is CASSLELGGNEQFF. V usage is TRBV28 and J usage is TRBJ2-1; D remains unclear. Per germline, CDR1 MDHEN and CDR2 SYDVKM. The CDR3 consists of 14 residues. V gave up 2 bases and J gave up 7 bases, with 12 bases separating them.

Of note for this clone: A much larger clone differs from this one at a single base, so this may be a read error. The CDR3, as DNA: TGTGCCAGCAGCTTAGCCTCGGGACTCTATTCCAATGAGCAGTTCTTC. As protein: CASSLASGLYSNEQFF. The chain carries TRBV7-2 and TRBJ2-1; perhaps TRBD2 as D (6 bases). Trimming left V 0 bases short and J 6 bases short, with 15 bases between. The length of the CDR3 is 16 residues. CDR1 is SGHTA and CDR2 is FQGNSA in the germline V gene. The full variable domain, rest sourced from reference TRBV7-2 and TRBJ2-1, is GAGVSQSPSNKVTEKGKDVELRCDPISGHTALYWYRQSLGQGLEFLIYFQGNSAPDKSGLPSDRFSAERTGGSVSTLTIQRTQQEDSAVYLCASSLASGLYSNEQFFGPGTRLTVL.

This clone was seen only a few times. The genes are TRBV5-1 and TRBJ2-1, with 7 positions matching TRBD2. V gave up 3 bases and J gave up 6 bases; unmatched junction bases: 6. The CDR3 is made up of 14 amino acids. CDR1 is SGHRS and CDR2 is YFSETQ in the germline V gene. CDR3 DNA sequence: TGCGCCAGCAGCTCCGCGGGAGTCGGCAATGAGCAGTTCTTC. Encoded protein: CASSSAGVGNEQFF.

V gene TRBV7-9 combines with J gene TRBJ1-4, with a weak D call TRBD1 (5 bases). CDR3 length equals 14 residues. Germline loops: CDR1 SEHNR, CDR2 FQNEAQ (reference sequence). V dropped 5 bases and J dropped 6 bases, with 13 bases sitting between them. This CDR3 reads CASSLVVGDEKLFF. In DNA form, the CDR3 reads TGTGCCAGCAGCCTGGTTGTGGGGGATGAAAAACTGTTTTTT.

The rearrangement links TRBV20-1 to TRBJ2-1, with TRBD2 as a possible D gene (7 bases). V was cut by 7 bases and J by 8 bases, with 18 bases left in between. Germline V gene lookup returns CDR1 DFQATT and CDR2 SNEGSKA (reference sequence). The CDR3 totals 13 residues. The CDR3 nucleotides are TGCAGTGTGTGGCTAGCGGAGGGGGATGAGCAGTTCTTC. Translation gives CSVWLAEGDEQFF.

This clone came up once. The sample holds other DNA sequences that translate to the same CDR3. The rearrangement links TRBV18 to TRBJ2-1; 13 bases agree with TRBD2. This CDR3 has 15 amino acids. CDR1 is KGHSH, CDR2 LQKENI, per germline. The ends lost 3 bases at V and 6 bases at J; junction bases unmatched: 2. This CDR3 is CASSPGLAGSNEQFF. The DNA for the CDR3 is TGTGCCAGCTCACCGGGACTAGCGGGAAGCAATGAGCAGTTCTTC.

A remark on this clone: Its ends do not fully match the called genes, so a read error is possible. This chain connects TRBV2 to TRBJ1-6; D is possibly TRBD1 (6 bases). Germline CDR1 reads SNHLY; CDR2 reads FYNNEI. CDR3 length equals 15 residues. Written as DNA, the CDR3 is TGTGCCAGCAGACCCATGGACAGTTATAATTCATCCCTCCACTTT. Protein product: CASRPMDSYNSSLHF. The entire variable domain, with the rest obtained from reference TRBV2 and TRBJ1-6, is as follows: EPEVTQTPSHQVTQMGQEVILRCVPISNHLYFYWYRQILGQKVEFLVSFYNNEISEKSEIFDDQFSVERPDGSNFTLKIRSTKLEDSAMYFCASRPMDSYNSSLHFGNGTRLTVT.

This chain uses TRBV4-3 with TRBJ1-4; 8 bases fit TRBD1. The CDR3 is 15 amino acids. Losses at the gene ends were 3 bases for V and 2 bases for J; bases not matched to a gene: 2. Looked up from germline, CDR1 is LGHNA and CDR2 is YSLEER. This chain's CDR3 is CASSQWTGTNEKLFF. The CDR3, as DNA: TGCGCCAGCAGCCAGTGGACAGGGACTAATGAAAAACTGTTTTTT.

This clone occurred once. This sequence joins TRBV28 and TRBJ1-2; D gene uncertain. Deletions cut 5 bases from V and 8 bases from J, with 18 bases between. Germline CDR1 reads MDHEN; CDR2 reads SYDVKM. The CDR3 is 14 amino acids. The CDR3 DNA reads TGTGCCAGCAGTATACTTACGGGAACCAACGGCTACACCTTC. This encodes CASSILTGTNGYTF.

The chain links TRBV11-2 to TRBJ2-2; no clear D gene. V was trimmed by 7 bases and J by 9 bases, leaving 9 bases between them. CDR3 length: 11 amino acids. The germline V gene has CDR1 SGHAT and CDR2 FQNNGV. This CDR3 reads CASILGWELFF. In DNA, the CDR3 is TGTGCCAGCATCTTGGGATGGGAGCTGTTTTTT.

The CDR3 sequence is CASSPAGGNEQFF. As DNA, the CDR3 is TGTGCCAGCAGCCCAGCGGGAGGAAATGAGCAGTTCTTC. The J gene is TRBJ2-1, the V gene TRBV9, with 9 nucleotides matching TRBD2. V was pared by 4 bases and J by 7 bases, with 3 bases of the junction left unmatched. Germline V gene data show CDR1 as SGDLS and CDR2 as YYNGEE. The CDR3 sequence is 13 residues long.

The CDR3 is CASMTGLGLDTQYF. The CDR3 DNA follows: TGTGCCAGCATGACAGGGCTGGGATTAGATACGCAGTATTTT. This chain connects TRBV7-9 to TRBJ2-3, with 7 bases aligning to TRBD1. Germline V gives CDR1 SEHNR, CDR2 FQNEAQ (reference sequence). The CDR3 is 14 residues long. V was pared by 7 bases and J by 5 bases, with 9 bases of the junction left unmatched. Full variable domain (rest looked up from reference TRBV7-9 and TRBJ2-3): DTGVSQNPRHKITKRGQNVTFRCDPISEHNRLYWYRQTLGQGPEFLTYFQNEAQLEKSRLLSDRFSAERPKGSFSTLEIQRTEQGDSAMYLCASMTGLGLDTQYFGPGTRLTVL.